A selection of T cell receptor beta chains follows, all from one sample in a study of HIV-infected patients and healthy controls. TCRdb ran MiXCR on the 5' RACE reads and lists one entry per CDR3 protein. The data contain about 14,000 distinct CDR3 sequences, roughly 9.9% of them singletons. What was sequenced was blood. The receptors stem from an adult in good health. The CDR3 runs from the conserved cysteine through the conserved F or W. A D gene is named only where the DNA matches it firmly. Expanded clones get a size class; other rows say once, few or many, or leave the size out.

j_gene: TRBJ2-1; v_gene: TRBV4-2; abundance: NA; d_gene: TRBD1; CDR3nt: TGTGCCAGCAGCAGGGGGACAGGAGAAATCAATGAGCAGTTCTTC; CDR3aa: CASSRGTGEINEQFF
j_gene: TRBJ2-5; v_gene: TRBV6-4; abundance: NA; d_gene: NA; CDR3nt: TGTGCCAGCAGCCCAAAGCAACTGGGACAAGGGTTCGAGGGCCCCTCAGAGACCCAGTACTTC; CDR3aa: CASSPKQLGQGFEGPSETQYF
j_gene: TRBJ2-3; v_gene: TRBV7-8; abundance: medium-sized; d_gene: NA; CDR3nt: TGTGCCAGCAGCTTAGCGGCCAGCACAGATACGCAGTATTTT; CDR3aa: CASSLAASTDTQYF
j_gene: TRBJ2-5; v_gene: TRBV3-1; abundance: NA; d_gene: NA; CDR3nt: TGTGCCAGCAGCCAAGTGGCCAGTGGGGGAGAGACCCAGTACTTC; CDR3aa: CASSQVASGGETQYF
j_gene: TRBJ2-7; v_gene: TRBV4-2; abundance: medium-sized; d_gene: NA; CDR3nt: TGTGCCAGCAGCCAAGTTCGAGACAGCTCCTACGAGCAGTACTTC; CDR3aa: CASSQVRDSSYEQYF
j_gene: TRBJ1-6; v_gene: TRBV18; abundance: few; d_gene: NA; CDR3nt: TGTGCCAGCTCACCAGATGGTAGGGGAAATTCACCCCTCCACTTT; CDR3aa: CASSPDGRGNSPLHF
j_gene: TRBJ1-1; v_gene: TRBV5-8; abundance: NA; d_gene: NA; CDR3nt: TGTGCCAGCAGCTTGATCCGCACCCCAGAGGGCATGAACACTGAAGCTTTCTTT; CDR3aa: CASSLIRTPEGMNTEAFF
j_gene: TRBJ2-3; v_gene: TRBV6-2/TRBV6-3; abundance: many; d_gene: NA; CDR3nt: TGTGCCAGCAGTGAATGGGGCCGGACCACAGATACGCAGTATTTT; CDR3aa: CASSEWGRTTDTQYF
j_gene: TRBJ1-5; v_gene: TRBV7-9; abundance: many; d_gene: NA; CDR3nt: TGTGCCAGCAGCTCCGCCGCGAATCAGCCCCAGCATTTT; CDR3aa: CASSSAANQPQHF
j_gene: TRBJ1-3; v_gene: TRBV10-3; abundance: medium-sized; d_gene: NA; CDR3nt: TGTGCCATCAGTGAACAGGCCGGATCCCTATCTGGAAACACCATATATTTT; CDR3aa: CAISEQAGSLSGNTIYF
j_gene: TRBJ2-1; v_gene: TRBV6-2/TRBV6-3; abundance: many; d_gene: NA; CDR3nt: TGTGCCAGCAGTCGAACAGGGGAGCAGTTCTTC; CDR3aa: CASSRTGEQFF
j_gene: TRBJ1-1; v_gene: TRBV30; abundance: many; d_gene: NA; CDR3nt: TGTGCCTGGACACTACATGGGGCAGAGGAAGCTTTCTTT; CDR3aa: CAWTLHGAEEAFF
j_gene: TRBJ1-2; v_gene: TRBV6-1; abundance: medium-sized; d_gene: TRBD1; CDR3nt: TGTGCCTCGCAGACAGGGGTCAGCTATGGCTACACCTTC; CDR3aa: CASQTGVSYGYTF
j_gene: TRBJ2-1; v_gene: TRBV2; abundance: many; d_gene: TRBD1; CDR3nt: TGTGCCAGCAGTGAGTTGGGACAGTTCAACAATGAGCAGTTCTTC; CDR3aa: CASSELGQFNNEQFF
j_gene: TRBJ1-1; v_gene: TRBV18; abundance: many; d_gene: NA; CDR3nt: TGTGCCAGCTCACCACGAGGGGTAGCGATGAACACTGAAGCTTTCTTT; CDR3aa: CASSPRGVAMNTEAFF
j_gene: TRBJ1-5; v_gene: TRBV28; abundance: medium-sized; d_gene: TRBD1; CDR3nt: TGTGCCAGCGACAGGGTTGTCAATCAGCCCCAGCATTTT; CDR3aa: CASDRVVNQPQHF
j_gene: TRBJ2-1; v_gene: TRBV12-3/TRBV12-4; abundance: many; d_gene: TRBD2; CDR3nt: TGTGCCAGCAGCGCCCGGACTAGCGGGGACAATGAGCAGTTCTTC; CDR3aa: CASSARTSGDNEQFF
j_gene: TRBJ1-3; v_gene: TRBV27; abundance: many; d_gene: NA; CDR3nt: TGTGCCAGCAGACAAGGGCCGATGAGCTCTGGAAACACCATATATTTT; CDR3aa: CASRQGPMSSGNTIYF
j_gene: TRBJ1-3; v_gene: TRBV28; abundance: few; d_gene: NA; CDR3nt: TGTGCCAGCAGTTTACGGGGGCTCGCCGGAAACACCATATATTTT; CDR3aa: CASSLRGLAGNTIYF
j_gene: TRBJ1-2; v_gene: TRBV2; abundance: many; d_gene: TRBD1; CDR3nt: TGTGCCAGCAGTGAAGGGGACAGCCTTAACTATGGCTACACCTTC; CDR3aa: CASSEGDSLNYGYTF
j_gene: TRBJ1-5; v_gene: TRBV18; abundance: many; d_gene: TRBD1; CDR3nt: TGTGCCAGCTCAGCTACCCCCGAGGGACAGGGAAACGGCAATCAGCCCCAGCATTTT; CDR3aa: CASSATPEGQGNGNQPQHF
j_gene: TRBJ2-1; v_gene: TRBV19; abundance: NA; d_gene: NA; CDR3nt: TGTGCCAGTAGTATTCGGATGGCGGGGGCCTCCTACAATGAGCAGTTCTTC; CDR3aa: CASSIRMAGASYNEQFF
j_gene: TRBJ1-5; v_gene: TRBV19; abundance: NA; d_gene: NA; CDR3nt: TGTGCCAGTAGAAGTCTTACCTCGGGGCAGCCCCAGCATTTT; CDR3aa: CASRSLTSGQPQHF
j_gene: TRBJ2-7; v_gene: TRBV28; abundance: medium-sized; d_gene: NA; CDR3nt: TGTGCCAGCCTAGACCGGGACACCCTAAAGGGGGAGCAGTACTTC; CDR3aa: CASLDRDTLKGEQYF